This T cell receptor (beta chain) appears in the sequencing data of a study of vaccination and CD4 T cells after COVID-19. Looking at the study overall: Control cultures received a CEFX pool, an HIV-1 Nef pool, or no peptide.

Treatment in this sample: roughly 10-day PBMC culture with coronavirus spike peptide pools or control peptides (ViraFEST assay). Concerning this clonotype: The target antigen is unknown.

V was cut by 3 bases and J by 9 bases, with 3 bases left in between. CDR1 and CDR2 (germline): SEHNR, FQNEAQ (reference sequence). This CDR3 is 10 amino acids long. The Oncomine TCR Beta short-read assay sequenced DNA from cultured CD4+ T cells. Once CD4+ T cells had been cultured, genomic DNA was extracted from them. TCRdb processed the PCR reads anew with MiXCR; each CDR3 protein has one entry. The sample gives approximately 15,000 distinct CDR3 sequences, under 80% of which show up once; around 10% is in the top ten. The clonotype was recovered from a human donor who had recovered from COVID-19. The chain joins TRBV7-9 to TRBJ2-1; D is unresolved. The specimen sequenced was CD4+ T cells from blood, cultured in vitro. CDR3 DNA sequence: TGTGCCAGCAGCTTTGGTGAGCAGTTCTTC. It yields the protein CASSFGEQFF.